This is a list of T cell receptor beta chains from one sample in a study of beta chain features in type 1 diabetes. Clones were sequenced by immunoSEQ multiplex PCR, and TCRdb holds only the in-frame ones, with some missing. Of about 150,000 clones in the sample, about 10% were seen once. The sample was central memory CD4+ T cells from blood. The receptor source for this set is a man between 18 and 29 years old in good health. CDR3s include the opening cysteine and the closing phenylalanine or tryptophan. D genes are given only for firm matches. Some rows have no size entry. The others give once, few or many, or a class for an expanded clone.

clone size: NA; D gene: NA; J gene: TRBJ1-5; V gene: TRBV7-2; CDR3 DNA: TGTGCCAGCAGCTTAAGACTCAATAGCAATCAGCCCCAGCATTTT; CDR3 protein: CASSLRLNSNQPQHF
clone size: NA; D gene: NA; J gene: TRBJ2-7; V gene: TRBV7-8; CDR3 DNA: TGTGCCAGCAGCTTAGCGGTAACTTACGAGCAGTACTTC; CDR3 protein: CASSLAVTYEQYF
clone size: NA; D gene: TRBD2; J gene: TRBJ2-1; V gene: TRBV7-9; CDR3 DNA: TGTGCCAGCAGCTTAAGGCTAGCGGGGGGGCACTCCTACAATGAGCAGTTCTTC; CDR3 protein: CASSLRLAGGHSYNEQFF
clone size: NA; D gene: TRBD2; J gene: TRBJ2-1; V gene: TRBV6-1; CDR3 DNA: TGTGCCAGCAGTGTAACCAGCGGGGGGTCAACCTACAATGAGCAGTTCTTC; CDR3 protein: CASSVTSGGSTYNEQFF
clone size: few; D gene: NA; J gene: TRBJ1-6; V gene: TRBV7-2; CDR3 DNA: TGTGCCAGCAGCGCATCAACAGGGATCAATTCACCCCTCCACTTT; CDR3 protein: CASSASTGINSPLHF
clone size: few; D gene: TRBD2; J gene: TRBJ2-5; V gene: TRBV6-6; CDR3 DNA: TGTGCCAGCAGCCTGGGGGGGACTAGTCTCTGGGAGACCCAGTACTTC; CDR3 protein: CASSLGGTSLWETQYF
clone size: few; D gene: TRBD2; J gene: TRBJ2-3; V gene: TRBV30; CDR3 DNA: TGTGCCTGGAGTGTAACGGGGGGGGTGGATACGCAGTATTTT; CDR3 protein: CAWSVTGGVDTQYF
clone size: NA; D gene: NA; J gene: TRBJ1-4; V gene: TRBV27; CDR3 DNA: TGTGCCAGCAGTAAACAGGTCGCGGGGGAAAAACTGTTTTTT; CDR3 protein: CASSKQVAGEKLFF
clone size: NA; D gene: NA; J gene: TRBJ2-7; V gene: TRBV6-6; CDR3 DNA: TGTGCCAGCAGTGGCCCGGGACAAACCTACGAGCAGTACTTC; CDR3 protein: CASSGPGQTYEQYF
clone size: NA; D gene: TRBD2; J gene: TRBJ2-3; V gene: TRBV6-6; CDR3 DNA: TGTGCCACACAAGAGACTAGCGGAAGCACAGATACGCAGTATTTT; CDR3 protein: CATQETSGSTDTQYF